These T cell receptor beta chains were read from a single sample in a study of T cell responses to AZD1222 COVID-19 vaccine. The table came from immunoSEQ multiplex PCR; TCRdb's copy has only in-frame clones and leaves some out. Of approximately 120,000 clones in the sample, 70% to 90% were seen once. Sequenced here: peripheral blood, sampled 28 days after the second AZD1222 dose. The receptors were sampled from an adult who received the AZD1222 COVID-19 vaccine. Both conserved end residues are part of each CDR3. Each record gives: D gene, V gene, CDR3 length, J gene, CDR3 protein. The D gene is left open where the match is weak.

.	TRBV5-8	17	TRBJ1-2	CASSLVKGDITNYGYTF
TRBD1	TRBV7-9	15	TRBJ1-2	CASSLLDRANYGYTF
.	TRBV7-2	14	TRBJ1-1	CASSLAGRGAEAFF
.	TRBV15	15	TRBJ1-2	CATSPGGLANYGYTF
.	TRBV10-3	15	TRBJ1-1	CAISESPGTLGEAFF
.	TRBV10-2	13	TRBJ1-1	CATTLDPNTEAFF
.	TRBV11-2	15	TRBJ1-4	CASSSPGGTNEKLFF
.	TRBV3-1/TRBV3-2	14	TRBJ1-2	CASSQEGRDYGYTF
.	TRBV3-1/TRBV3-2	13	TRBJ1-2	CASSQRQIYGYTF
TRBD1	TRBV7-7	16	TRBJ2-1	CASSPYRGKSYNEQFF
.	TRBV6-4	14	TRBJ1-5	CASSEKGSNQPQHF
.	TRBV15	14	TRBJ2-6	CATAGASGANVLTF
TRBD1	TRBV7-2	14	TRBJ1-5	CASSPDRFNQPQHF
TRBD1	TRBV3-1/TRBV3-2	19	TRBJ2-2	CASSQDGTGEVGNTGELFF
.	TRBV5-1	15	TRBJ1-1	CASSLAGQMNTEAFF
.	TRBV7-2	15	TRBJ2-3	CASSPTGGVTDTQYF
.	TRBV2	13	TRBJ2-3	CASSESSTDTQYF
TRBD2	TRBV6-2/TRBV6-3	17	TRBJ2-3	CASSRRDSGGRTDTQYF
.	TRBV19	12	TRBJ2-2	CASSQRTAGLFF
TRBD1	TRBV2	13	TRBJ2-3	CASAGQATDTQYF
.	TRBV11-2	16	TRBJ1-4	CASSFMWGGDNEKLFF
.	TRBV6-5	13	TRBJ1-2	CASSYQEDYGYTF
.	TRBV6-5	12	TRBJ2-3	CASLGVGDTQYF
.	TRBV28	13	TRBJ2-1	CASSTPGEVEQFF
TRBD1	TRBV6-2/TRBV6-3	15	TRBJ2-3	CASSQGAASTDTQYF
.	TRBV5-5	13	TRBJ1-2	CASSSWTGDGYTF
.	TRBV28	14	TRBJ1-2	CASSSAQGFYGYTF
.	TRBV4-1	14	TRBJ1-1	CASVRTAANTEAFF
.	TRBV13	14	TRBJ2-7	CASSLSPGTYEQYF
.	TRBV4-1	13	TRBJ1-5	CASSQDLGQPQHF
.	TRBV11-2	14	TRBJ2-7	CASSLGDLSYEQYF
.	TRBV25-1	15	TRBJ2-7	CASSEGGKAAYEQYF
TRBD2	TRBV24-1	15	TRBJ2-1	CATSDPGLAPNEQFF
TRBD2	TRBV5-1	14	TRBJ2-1	CASSLVAGGNEQFF
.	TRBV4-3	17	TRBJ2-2	CASSLTYETTNTGELFF
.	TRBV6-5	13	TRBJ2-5	CATQLGGLETQYF
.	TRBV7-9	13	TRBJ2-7	CASSPTRGDEQYF
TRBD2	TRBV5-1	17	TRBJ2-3	CASSSGTSGTAWDTQYF
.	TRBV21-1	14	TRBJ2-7	CASSDGQGAYEQYF